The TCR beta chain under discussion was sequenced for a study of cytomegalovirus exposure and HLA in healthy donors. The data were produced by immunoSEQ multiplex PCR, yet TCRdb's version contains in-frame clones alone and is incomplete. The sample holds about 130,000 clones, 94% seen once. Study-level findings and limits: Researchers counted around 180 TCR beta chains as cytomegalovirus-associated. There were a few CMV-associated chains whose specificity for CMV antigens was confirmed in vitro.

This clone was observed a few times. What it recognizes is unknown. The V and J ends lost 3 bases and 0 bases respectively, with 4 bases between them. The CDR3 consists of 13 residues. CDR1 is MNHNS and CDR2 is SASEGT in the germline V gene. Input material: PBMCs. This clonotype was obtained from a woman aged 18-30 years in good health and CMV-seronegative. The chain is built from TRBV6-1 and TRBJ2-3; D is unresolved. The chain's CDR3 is CASSESSTDTQYF. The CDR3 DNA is TGTGCCAGCAGTGAGTCTAGCACAGATACGCAGTATTTT.